The rows below give T cell receptor beta chains drawn from one sample of a study of CD8+ T cells in alopecia areata. Sequencing was performed with immunoSEQ multiplex PCR; in TCRdb, only in-frame clones are kept and a portion is missing. The data show roughly 150,000 clones, with 45% to 60% seen just once and approximately 19% held by the top ten. The input for sequencing was CD8+ T cells sorted from blood, taken at week 0. These receptors all stem from a human donor with alopecia areata. CDR3s include the opening cysteine and the closing phenylalanine or tryptophan. D genes are given only for firm matches. Clone size is given for some rows only: seen once, a few or many times, or a class if the clone is expanded.

TRBJ1-2 | - | 16 | few | TRBV4-3 | TGCGCCAGCAGCCAAGGCCCGGACTCCCTCCTTAATGGCTACACCTTC | CASSQGPDSLLNGYTF
TRBJ2-5 | - | 13 | - | TRBV9 | TGTGCCAGCAGTACCACTAGAGAAGAGACCCAGTACTTC | CASSTTREETQYF
TRBJ1-5 | - | 14 | - | TRBV29-1 | TGCAGCGTCGCATCGGGGGACGTTAGTCAGCCCCAGCATTTT | CSVASGDVSQPQHF
TRBJ2-3 | - | 16 | - | TRBV5-1 | TGCGCCAGCCGATGGCAACAACCGGGGGGCACAGATACGCAGTATTTT | CASRWQQPGGTDTQYF
TRBJ2-3 | TRBD1 | 17 | - | TRBV10-3 | TGTGCCATCAGTGAGTCGGCCGGGACAGGGGACACAGATACGCAGTATTTT | CAISESAGTGDTDTQYF
TRBJ2-7 | TRBD1 | 14 | - | TRBV15 | TGTGCCACCAGCAACGGACAGGGCTCCTACGAGCAGTACTTC | CATSNGQGSYEQYF
TRBJ1-5 | - | 14 | few | TRBV2 | TGTGCCAGCAGTGAAATAAAGGGGGGACAGCCCCAGCATTTT | CASSEIKGGQPQHF
TRBJ2-1 | TRBD1 | 13 | - | TRBV15 | TGTGCCACTGCGTGGGACAGGGCTAATGAGCAGTTCTTC | CATAWDRANEQFF
TRBJ1-1 | - | 13 | - | TRBV15 | TGTGCCACCAGCATCAGAAGGTACACTGAAGCTTTCTTT | CATSIRRYTEAFF
TRBJ2-7 | TRBD1 | 13 | few | TRBV19 | TGTGCCAGCTCGTATTCAGGGGGCTACGAGCAGTACTTC | CASSYSGGYEQYF
TRBJ2-6 | - | 14 | few | TRBV19 | TGTGCCAGTAGTATCCCCGCTGGGGCCAACGTCCTGACTTTC | CASSIPAGANVLTF
TRBJ2-1 | TRBD2 | 13 | few | TRBV19 | TGTGCCAGTAGCGGGGGGGCCTACAATGAGCAGTTCTTC | CASSGGAYNEQFF
TRBJ1-6 | - | 17 | - | TRBV4-3 | TGCGCCAGCAGCCAAGATATAAGGGATCTCTATAATTCACCCCTCCACTTT | CASSQDIRDLYNSPLHF
TRBJ2-5 | - | 15 | few | TRBV5-1 | TGCGCCAGCAGCACCACTGTGGGTCCCCAAGAGACCCAGTACTTC | CASSTTVGPQETQYF
TRBJ1-5 | - | 16 | - | TRBV6-1 | TGTGCCAGCAGTGAAGATGTCCTCGGTAGCAATCAGCCCCAGCATTTT | CASSEDVLGSNQPQHF
TRBJ1-4 | - | 14 | - | TRBV6-5 | TGTGCCAGCAGGGGGGCGGGCTGGATAGAAAAACTGTTTTTT | CASRGAGWIEKLFF
TRBJ2-3 | - | 15 | - | TRBV30 | TGTGCCTGGAGTGTTCCCCAATTAGGGACAGATACGCAGTATTTT | CAWSVPQLGTDTQYF
TRBJ1-1 | - | 14 | - | TRBV29-1 | TGCAGCGTTGCGGGAGGGGCCAGGAACACTGAAGCTTTCTTT | CSVAGGARNTEAFF
TRBJ2-6 | - | 13 | - | TRBV6-5 | TGTGCCAGCAAGCAGACGGGGGCCAACGTCCTGACTTTC | CASKQTGANVLTF
TRBJ2-7 | TRBD2 | 13 | few | TRBV2 | TGTGCCAGCGGGAGGGATCCCGCCGGCGAGCAGTACTTC | CASGRDPAGEQYF
TRBJ2-7 | TRBD1 | 15 | few | TRBV5-1 | TGCGCCAGCAGCGACGGGACAGGGAGACCCTACGAGCAGTACTTC | CASSDGTGRPYEQYF
TRBJ2-7 | TRBD1 | 14 | few | TRBV4-3 | TGCGCCAGCAGCCCGGGACAGGGGGTCTACGAGCAGTACTTC | CASSPGQGVYEQYF
TRBJ2-7 | - | 13 | - | TRBV4-3 | TGCGCCAGCAGCCAATACAGGGCCTACGAGCAGTACTTC | CASSQYRAYEQYF
TRBJ1-1 | - | 14 | - | TRBV4-1 | TGCGCCAGCAGCCAAGCGGCAGGGCGGCCTGAAGCTTTCTTT | CASSQAAGRPEAFF
TRBJ2-3 | TRBD1 | 15 | - | TRBV29-1 | TGCAGCGTTGATGGGACGGGACAGGGTGGGGATACGCAGTATTTT | CSVDGTGQGGDTQYF
TRBJ1-6 | TRBD1 | 14 | few | TRBV27 | TGTGCCAGCAGGACGACAGGGCTTGGCTCACCCCTCCACTTT | CASRTTGLGSPLHF
TRBJ2-7 | - | 11 | - | TRBV4-3 | TGCGCCAGCAGCAACTCCTACGAGCAGTACTTC | CASSNSYEQYF
TRBJ2-2 | - | 17 | - | TRBV7-2 | TGTGCCAGCAGCTTATTACCCGGCCTTAAAAACACCGGGGAGCTGTTTTTT | CASSLLPGLKNTGELFF
TRBJ2-1 | - | 13 | - | TRBV30 | TGTGCCTGGACTGATGGGCCAAATAATGAGCAGTTCTTC | CAWTDGPNNEQFF
TRBJ2-7 | - | 15 | - | TRBV4-1 | TGCGCCAGCAGCCAAGGGACTTCTAGCTCCTACGAGCAGTACTTC | CASSQGTSSSYEQYF
TRBJ2-5 | - | 16 | - | TRBV7-6 | TGTGCCAGCAGCGCCCGGGGATGGAATCAGGAAGAGACCCAGTACTTC | CASSARGWNQEETQYF
TRBJ2-3 | TRBD1 | 14 | few | TRBV25-1 | TGTGCCAGCACGGGGACAGGGTGGGCAGATACGCAGTATTTT | CASTGTGWADTQYF
TRBJ2-3 | - | 13 | - | TRBV27 | TGTGCCAGCACTGGCCCAAGCACAGATACGCAGTATTTT | CASTGPSTDTQYF
TRBJ2-5 | - | 13 | once | TRBV11-2 | TGTGCCAGCAGCTCCCTCACTAAAGAGACCCAGTACTTC | CASSSLTKETQYF
TRBJ2-7 | - | 14 | - | TRBV13 | TGTGCCAGCAGCTTGTCCGGGAGCTCCTACGAGCAGTACTTC | CASSLSGSSYEQYF
TRBJ2-1 | - | 13 | few | TRBV11-3 | TGTGCCAGCAGCTTAGATCGATACAATGAGCAGTTCTTC | CASSLDRYNEQFF
TRBJ1-2 | - | 13 | few | TRBV29-1 | TGCAGCGTCACAGACCAGGCGGACTATGGCTACACCTTC | CSVTDQADYGYTF
TRBJ2-7 | - | 12 | few | TRBV25-1 | TGTGCCAGCAGTGATGAAAGGCTCGAGCAGTACTTC | CASSDERLEQYF
TRBJ2-1 | - | 12 | - | TRBV30 | TGTGCCTGGAGTGTAAAGGTCGGTGAGCAGTTCTTC | CAWSVKVGEQFF
TRBJ2-1 | - | 13 | few | TRBV7-9 | TGTGCCAGCAGCTTAGGCCAACTAGCTTCGGAGTTCTTC | CASSLGQLASEFF
TRBJ2-7 | - | 13 | few | TRBV14 | TGTGCCAGCAGCCCCGCGCTGTACTACGAGCAGTACTTC | CASSPALYYEQYF